This TCR beta chain was identified in a study of cytomegalovirus exposure and HLA in healthy donors. Germline V gene sequence: CDR1 SQVTM, CDR2 ANQGSEA. CDR3 length equals 12 residues. V was shortened by 4 bases and J by 2 bases, with 8 bases between the two germline ends. The PCR had 60 Vbeta and 13 Jbeta primers. TCRdb's table, derived via immunoSEQ multiplex PCR, lists solely in-frame clones and lacks some. There are fewer than 150,000 clones in the sample; 70% to 85% occur only once, and approximately 10% lies in the top ten. Study results and limitations: In an earlier analysis, about 87% or about 30%: the productive usage of most TCR beta V segments.

A note on this clone: Its target is unknown.

Everyone who donated was a healthy bone marrow donor. This chain joins TRBV29-1 and TRBJ1-1, with D unclear. Sequencing used PBMCs. This receptor was obtained from a woman in her forties or fifties in good health and CMV-seropositive. CDR3 loop: CSVGAINTEAFF. CDR3 nucleotides: TGCAGCGTTGGCGCGATAAACACTGAAGCTTTCTTT.